This T cell receptor beta chain is drawn from a study of spatial heterogeneity in lung cancer. Study background: There were some 76 donors, all of them untreated patients with early-stage non-small cell lung cancer.

The CDR3 loop spans 14 amino acids. V dropped 5 bases and J dropped 4; count of bases not matched to a gene: 5. TCRdb reanalysed the 5' RACE reads using MiXCR and keeps one entry per CDR3 protein. The sample yields tens of thousands of distinct CDR3 sequences, about 7.9% seen once. This clonotype was seen repeatedly, ten times or more. Time point reported: blood at routine non-recurrence follow-up after resection. Researchers sequenced whole RNA taken from tumor, nontumor lung or frozen PBMC without sorting. The TCR sequence derives from a male donor with early-stage non-small cell lung cancer. The V and J genes are TRBV12-3 or TRBV12-4 and TRBJ2-7, with TRBD1 matching over 10 bases. Sequencing was performed on PBMCs, taken at follow-up. CDR3 coding DNA: TGTGCCAGCAGTCGGGGGACAGGGGAGTACGAGCAGTACTTC. The encoded protein is CASSRGTGEYEQYF.